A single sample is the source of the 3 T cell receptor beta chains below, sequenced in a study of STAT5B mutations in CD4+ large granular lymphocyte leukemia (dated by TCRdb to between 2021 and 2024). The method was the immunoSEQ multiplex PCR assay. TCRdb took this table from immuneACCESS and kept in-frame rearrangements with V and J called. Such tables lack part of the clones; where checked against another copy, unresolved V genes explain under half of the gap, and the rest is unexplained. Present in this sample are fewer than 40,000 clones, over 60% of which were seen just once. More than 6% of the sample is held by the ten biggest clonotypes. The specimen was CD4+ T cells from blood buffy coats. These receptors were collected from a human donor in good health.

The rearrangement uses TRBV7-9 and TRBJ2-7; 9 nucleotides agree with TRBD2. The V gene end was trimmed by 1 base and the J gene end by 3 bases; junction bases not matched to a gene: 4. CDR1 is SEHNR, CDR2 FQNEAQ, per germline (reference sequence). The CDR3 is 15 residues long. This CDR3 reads CASSLGVAGVYEQYF. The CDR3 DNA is TGTGCCAGCAGCTTAGGGGTAGCGGGAGTCTACGAGCAGTACTTC. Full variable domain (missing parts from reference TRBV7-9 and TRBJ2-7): DTGVSQNPRHKITKRGQNVTFRCDPISEHNRLYWYRQTLGQGPEFLTYFQNEAQLEKSRLLSDRFSAERPKGSFSTLEIQRTEQGDSAMYLCASSLGVAGVYEQYFGPGTRLTVT.

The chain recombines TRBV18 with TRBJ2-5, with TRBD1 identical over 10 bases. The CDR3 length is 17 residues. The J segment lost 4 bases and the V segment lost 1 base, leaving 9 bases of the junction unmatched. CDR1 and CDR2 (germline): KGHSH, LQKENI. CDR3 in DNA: TGTGCCAGCTCACCACGATCCGGACAGGGGGGTGTAGAGACCCAGTACTTC. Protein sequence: CASSPRSGQGGVETQYF.

The CDR3 protein is CASSPDYEQYF. CDR3 sequence (DNA): TGTGCCAGCAGTCCCGATTACGAGCAGTACTTC. This chain connects TRBV28 to TRBJ2-7; D remains ambiguous. Per the germline V gene, CDR1 is MDHEN and CDR2 is SYDVKM. The V and J ends lost 5 bases and 4 bases respectively, with 6 bases between them. The CDR3 loop spans 11 amino acids.